This TCR beta chain was found in a study of response to subunit inactivated influenza vaccine. From the RT-PCR reads, TCRdb called clonotypes with MiXCR, one entry per CDR3 protein. Of about 650,000 distinct CDR3 sequences in the sample, more than 15% were seen once. This clonotype was observed a few times. Trimming stripped 8 bases from V and 0 bases from J, with 17 bases between. The CDR3 contains 16 residues. The V call is TRBV12-3 or TRBV12-4, the J call TRBJ2-4; D gene unclear. The material sequenced was PBMCs from blood, taken 12 days after vaccination. This TCR was sampled from a man aged 50-60 years who received an inactivated influenza vaccine. The CDR3 protein is CASRPSTIVAKNIQYF. The CDR3 nucleotides read TGTGCCAGCCGGCCCAGCACTATCGTAGCCAAAAACATTCAGTACTTC.